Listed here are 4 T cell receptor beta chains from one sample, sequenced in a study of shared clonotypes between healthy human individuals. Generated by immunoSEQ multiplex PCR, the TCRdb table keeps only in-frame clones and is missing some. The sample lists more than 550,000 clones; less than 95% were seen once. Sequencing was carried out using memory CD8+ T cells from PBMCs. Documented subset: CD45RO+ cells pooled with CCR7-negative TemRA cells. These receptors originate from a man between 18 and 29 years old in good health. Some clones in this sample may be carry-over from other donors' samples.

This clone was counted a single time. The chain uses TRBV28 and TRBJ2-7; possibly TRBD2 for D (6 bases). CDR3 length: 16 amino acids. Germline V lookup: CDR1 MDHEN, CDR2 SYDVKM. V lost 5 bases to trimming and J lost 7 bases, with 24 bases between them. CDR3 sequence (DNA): TGTGCCAGCAGTCCCCGGGCCGGTTTTCTGGCGGGGGAGCAGTACTTC. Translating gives CASSPRAGFLAGEQYF.

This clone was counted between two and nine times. CDR3 DNA: TGTGCCAGCAGCCCTAGGGGGACAGGGAGCACTGAAGCTTTCTTT. Protein sequence: CASSPRGTGSTEAFF. The rearrangement uses TRBV9 and TRBJ1-1; 9 bases are a match to TRBD1. Germline CDR1 and CDR2: SGDLS and YYNGEE. The ends lost 4 bases at V and 4 bases at J; junction bases unmatched: 8. The CDR3 is 15 amino acids.

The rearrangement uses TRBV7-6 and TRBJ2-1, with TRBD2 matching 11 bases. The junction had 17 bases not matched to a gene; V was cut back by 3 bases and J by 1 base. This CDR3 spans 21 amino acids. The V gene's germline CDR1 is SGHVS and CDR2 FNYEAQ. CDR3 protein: CASSLLAGGPGIDISYNEQFF. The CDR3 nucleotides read TGTGCCAGCAGCTTGTTAGCGGGAGGGCCAGGGATCGATATATCCTACAATGAGCAGTTCTTC.

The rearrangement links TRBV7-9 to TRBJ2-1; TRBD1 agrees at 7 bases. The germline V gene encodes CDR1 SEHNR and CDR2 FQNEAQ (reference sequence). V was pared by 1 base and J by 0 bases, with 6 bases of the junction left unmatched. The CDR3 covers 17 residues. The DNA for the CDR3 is TGTGCCAGCAGCTTAGTTTTAGCAGGGGGCTCCTACAATGAGCAGTTCTTC. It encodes CASSLVLAGGSYNEQFF. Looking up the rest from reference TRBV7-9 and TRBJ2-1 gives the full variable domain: DTGVSQNPRHKITKRGQNVTFRCDPISEHNRLYWYRQTLGQGPEFLTYFQNEAQLEKSRLLSDRFSAERPKGSFSTLEIQRTEQGDSAMYLCASSLVLAGGSYNEQFFGPGTRLTVL.